This passage covers 23 T cell receptor beta chains from one sample sequenced in a study of shared clonotypes between healthy human individuals. Some clones are missing from TCRdb's copy, which holds only in-frame ones; the method was immunoSEQ multiplex PCR. The sample holds hundreds of thousands of clones, roughly three quarters seen once. Sequencing was performed on PBMCs. Every receptor here comes from a middle-aged woman in good health. Some clones in this sample may be carry-over from other donors' samples.

Concerning this clone itself: Other DNA sequences in this sample translate to the same CDR3. The V call is TRBV21-1, the J call TRBJ2-1; the D segment call TRBD2 is taken from the table without a DNA check. TRBV21-1 is a pseudogene segment. The CDR3 is 22 amino acids. Here the CDR3 DNA reads TGTGCCAGCAGCAAAGACAAGGGCGGGACGAACTTTTTTATCCCCTCCTACAATGAGCAGTTCTTC. It is translated as CASSKDKGGTNFFIPSYNEQFF.

This clone occurred many times. No conserved phenylalanine or tryptophan ends this CDR3, so it is likely a read error. This chain connects TRBV7-9 to TRBJ2-7; 7 bases fit TRBD1. There are 14 residues in the CDR3. Germline V lookup: CDR1 SEHNR, CDR2 FQNEAQ (reference sequence). Unmatched junction bases numbered 5, after V lost 1 base and J lost 5 bases. The CDR3 region has the DNA TGTGCCAGCAGCTTAGGCGGACAGGCGGACGAGCAGTACCTC. This encodes CASSLGGQADEQYL.

For this clone: The junction shows a germline mismatch at one end, possibly a read error. The chain combines TRBV18 with TRBJ1-3; 8 bases map to TRBD1. Germline loops: CDR1 KGHSH, CDR2 LQKENI. The CDR3 extends over 16 amino acids. This CDR3 reads CASSPTGDISGNAIYF. The CDR3 DNA follows: TGTGCCAGCTCACCGACAGGGGACATCTCTGGAAACGCCATATATTTT.

As concerns this clone: A far bigger clonotype differs at one base, so this is likely a read error. This CDR3 fails to terminate in the conserved phenylalanine or tryptophan, so it likely reflects a read error. This sequence joins TRBV6-1 and TRBJ2-7; TRBD1 aligns across 9 bases. The CDR3 sequence is 15 residues long. The germline V gene has CDR1 MNHNS and CDR2 SASEGT. Trimming took 4 bases from V and 4 from J; bases not matched to a gene: 8. Written as DNA, the CDR3 is TGTGCCAGCAGTGTGTCCGGGACAGGGTCGTACGAGCAGTACCTC. As protein: CASSVSGTGSYEQYL.

Only a few counts were recorded for this clone. This sequence is one base from a far larger clone and is likely a read error. The genes are TRBV18 and TRBJ2-3; D call uncertain. This CDR3 spans 12 amino acids. Looked up from germline, CDR1 is KGHSH and CDR2 is LQKENI. CDR3 loop: CASSLRTDTRYF. CDR3 sequence (DNA): TGTGCCAGCTCCCTTCGCACAGATACGCGGTATTTT.

The count of this clone is one. The genes are TRBV5-4 and TRBJ1-1; the D is unclear. The CDR3 runs 14 residues. Germline V CDR1 and CDR2: SGHNT, YYREEE (reference sequence). The V end was cut by 1 base, the J end by 4 bases, with 11 bases between. CDR3: CASSLFRLSTEAFF. CDR3 DNA sequence: TGTGCCAGCAGCTTGTTCCGTCTTTCCACTGAAGCTTTCTTT.

The chain has TRBV7-9 and TRBJ2-3, with 13 bases lining up with TRBD2. V shed 3 bases, J shed 4 bases, and the junction held 7 bases outside the gene matches. CDR3 length: 17 amino acids. Germline CDR1 and CDR2: SEHNR and FQNEAQ (reference sequence). CDR3 DNA: TGTGCCAGCAGCTTGGAAGGACTAGCGGGAGCTTCAGATACGCAGTATTTT. As protein: CASSLEGLAGASDTQYF.

In this sample, this clone turned up many times. The V gene is TRBV2, the J gene TRBJ1-1; 7 positions agree with TRBD1. Germline assignment: CDR1 SNHLY and CDR2 FYNNEI. This CDR3 spans 13 amino acids. Trimming removed 6 bases from V and 9 bases from J; junction bases left unmatched: 10. The CDR3 spells CASSRDSPQQAFF. CDR3 bases: TGTGCCAGCAGCAGGGACAGCCCCCAACAAGCTTTCTTT.

The chain combines TRBV9 with TRBJ2-3; 11 bases match TRBD2. Germline V gene data show CDR1 as SGDLS and CDR2 as YYNGEE. J was trimmed by 0 bases and V by 4 bases; bases with no gene match: 10. The CDR3 consists of 18 residues. CDR3 nucleotide sequence: TGTGCCAGCAGCCGAGCAGCTAGCGGGAGGAGGAGCACAGATACGCAGTATTTT. It is translated as CASSRAASGRRSTDTQYF. The full variable domain, in which reference TRBV9 and TRBJ2-3 provide the parts outside the CDR3, is DSGVTQTPKHLITATGQRVTLRCSPRSGDLSVYWYQQSLDQGLQFLIQYYNGEERAKGNILERFSAQQFPDLHSELNLSSLELGDSALYFCASSRAASGRRSTDTQYFGPGTRLTVL.

The V call is TRBV2, the J call TRBJ2-1; a possible D gene is TRBD1 (7 bases). Germline CDR1 is SNHLY and CDR2 is FYNNEI. The length of the CDR3 is 11 residues. V was shortened by 4 bases and J by 13 bases, with 11 bases between the two germline ends. CDR3 DNA sequence: TGTGCCAGCAGTGGGAGGGGGCCTCAGTTCTTC. Translating gives CASSGRGPQFF.

The V and J genes are TRBV5-1 and TRBJ1-4; unclear D gene. In germline, CDR1 is SGHRS, CDR2 YFSETQ. Between the trimmed V and J ends, which lost 2 bases and 5 bases, there was a span of 7 bases. This CDR3 contains 13 residues. The CDR3 is CASSFAQNEKLFF. CDR3 in DNA: TGCGCCAGCAGCTTTGCACAGAATGAAAAACTGTTTTTT. The complete variable domain, with remaining parts taken from reference TRBV5-1 and TRBJ1-4, reads KAGVTQTPRYLIKTRGQQVTLSCSPISGHRSVSWYQQTPGQGLQFLFEYFSETQRNKGNFPGRFSGRQFSNSRSEMNVSTLELGDSALYLCASSFAQNEKLFFGSGTQLSVL.

The V gene is TRBV15, the J gene TRBJ1-1, with D uncertain. V was clipped by 1 base and J by 3 bases, with 12 bases between them. This CDR3 contains 15 residues. CDR1 is LNHNV and CDR2 is YYDKDF in the germline V gene (reference sequence). CDR3 bases: TGTGCCACCAGCAGAGGTAGGAGGGCTGACACTGAAGCTTTCTTT. Translated, it gives CATSRGRRADTEAFF. The full variable domain, with the rest looked up from reference TRBV15 and TRBJ1-1, is DAMVIQNPRYQVTQFGKPVTLSCSQTLNHNVMYWYQQKSSQAPKLLFHYYDKDFNNEADTPDNFQSRRPNTSFCFLDIRSPGLGDTAMYLCATSRGRRADTEAFFGQGTRLTVV.

J is TRBJ1-4 and V is TRBV6-5; 9 bases are a match to TRBD1. This CDR3 region has 13 residues. Germline-derived CDR1 and CDR2 are MNHEY and SVGAGI. V shed 6 bases, J shed 10 bases, and the junction held 6 bases outside the gene matches. CDR3 in DNA: TGTGCCAGCAGGAACCCGACAGGGGGAAAACTGTTTTTT. It codes for CASRNPTGGKLFF.

This chain links TRBV2 with TRBJ1-1; D is unclear. V lost 10 bases and J 3 bases, leaving 15 bases between the germline ends. This CDR3 has 13 residues. The germline CDR1 and CDR2 sequences are SNHLY and FYNNEI. Written as DNA, the CDR3 is TGTGCCACCCAGGAGATCCTTGACACTGAAGCTTTCTTT. It encodes CATQEILDTEAFF.

In this sample, this clone turned up many times. The CDR3 nucleotides read TGTGCCTGGAGTATGCCGGCGGAGCCGTTTGCGTACTTC. Translating it yields CAWSMPAEPFAYF. The V gene is TRBV30, the J gene TRBJ2-7; D gene ambiguous. Germline-derived CDR1 and CDR2 are GTSNPN and SVGIG (reference sequence). The V end was cut by 2 bases, the J end by 12 bases, with 20 bases between. This CDR3 has 13 amino acids.

CDR3 nucleotides: TGTGCCAGCAGCCGCAAAGCGGGAGCTCAGTACGAGCAGTACTTC. It encodes CASSRKAGAQYEQYF. V usage is TRBV5-6 and J usage is TRBJ2-7, with 8 bases matching TRBD2. Germline CDR1 is SGHDT and CDR2 is YYEEEE. The V and J ends lost 4 bases and 4 bases, in that order; junction bases with no gene match: 10. CDR3 size: 15 residues.

The V call is TRBV29-1, the J call TRBJ1-2; D gene uncertain. This CDR3 has 10 residues. With 6 bases removed from V and 7 bases from J, the gap between germline ends came to 9 bases. Per germline, CDR1 SQVTM and CDR2 ANQGSEA. CDR3 in amino acids: CSVGDGGYTF. For the CDR3, the DNA is TGCAGCGTCGGAGACGGTGGCTACACCTTC. Complete variable domain (other parts from reference TRBV29-1 and TRBJ1-2): SAVISQKPSRDICQRGTSLTIQCQVDSQVTMMFWYRQQPGQSLTLIATANQGSEATYESGFVIDKFPISRPNLTFSTLTVSNMSPEDSSIYLCSVGDGGYTFGSGTRLTVV.

The chain recombines TRBV10-3 with TRBJ1-2; D is perhaps TRBD1 (5 bases). With 9 bases removed from V and 8 bases from J, the gap between germline ends came to 16 bases. This CDR3 has 12 amino acids. Germline values: CDR1 ENHRY, CDR2 SYGVKD. Here the CDR3 DNA reads TGTGCCATTCGAGGGGACTTCGGAGGCTACACCTTC. Translating gives CAIRGDFGGYTF.

This chain's CDR3 is CASSPQTANTEAFF. The CDR3 DNA reads TGTGCCAGTAGTCCTCAGACAGCCAACACTGAAGCTTTCTTT. The genes are TRBV19 and TRBJ1-1, with TRBD1 as a possible D gene (5 bases). This CDR3 spans 14 amino acids. The germline CDR1 and CDR2 sequences are LNHDA and SQIVND (reference sequence). Trimming took 5 bases from V and 2 from J, leaving 12 bases between them.

This clone was counted at least ten times. Other DNA sequences in the same sample also yield this CDR3. The rearrangement uses TRBV6-5 and TRBJ2-5; 8 nucleotides line up with TRBD2. CDR3 length: 14 residues. CDR1 is MNHEY, CDR2 SVGAGI, per germline. After removal of 8 bases from V and 4 bases from J, the junction contained 9 bases not matched to a gene. This CDR3 is CASGAGEVRETQYF. CDR3 DNA: TGTGCCAGCGGAGCGGGAGAGGTGCGAGAGACCCAGTACTTC.

V and J are TRBV4-1 and TRBJ1-2; tentative D call: TRBD1 (6 bases). Looked up from germline, CDR1 is MGHRA and CDR2 is YSYEKL. Trimming pared 1 base from V and 5 bases from J, leaving 11 bases between. The CDR3 contains 14 residues. CDR3 residues: CASSQARTVYGYTF. The CDR3 bases are TGCGCCAGCAGCCAAGCGAGGACAGTTTATGGCTACACCTTC.

The DNA of the CDR3 is TGCGCCAGCAGCCAGCTAGCGGGAGGTATATACGAGCAGTACTTC. This encodes CASSQLAGGIYEQYF. This chain connects TRBV4-3 to TRBJ2-7; 11 bases are shared with TRBD2. The V gene's germline CDR1 is LGHNA and CDR2 YSLEER. Trimming cost V 3 bases and J 4 bases; bases outside gene matches: 5. CDR3 size: 15 residues.

J is TRBJ2-7 and V is TRBV6-1; no clear D gene. CDR3 length equals 17 residues. V lost 0 bases and J 4 bases, leaving 19 bases between the germline ends. Germline V gene data show CDR1 as MNHNS and CDR2 as SASEGT. CDR3 sequence: CASSEAESVAVAYEQYF. For the CDR3, the DNA is TGTGCCAGCAGTGAAGCAGAGTCGGTGGCAGTCGCTTACGAGCAGTACTTC.